These 21 T cell receptor beta chains were sequenced from one sample in a study of blood T cell repertoires in COVID-19. Repertoires were generated with immunoSEQ multiplex PCR, while TCRdb's copy carries only in-frame clones and drops some. The sample lists around 190,000 clones; 76% were seen once. Sequenced input: PBMCs or T cells enriched from blood (not recorded which). The receptors shown here come from a woman aged 45-59 years with acute COVID-19.

The chain uses TRBV2 and TRBJ1-5; D gene ambiguous. CDR3 length: 15 amino acids. Germline values: CDR1 SNHLY, CDR2 FYNNEI. The V gene lost 3 bases and the J gene lost 2 bases, with 11 bases spanning the gap. The CDR3 nucleotides read TGTGCCAGCAGTGATGAAGGGAGGGGCAATCAGCCCCAGCATTTT. It encodes CASSDEGRGNQPQHF.

The CDR3 sequence: CASSPQGRGNTGELFF. The DNA for the CDR3 is TGTGCCAGCAGCCCCCAAGGACGGGGTAACACCGGGGAGCTGTTTTTT. This chain uses TRBV28 with TRBJ2-2; D may be TRBD2 (5 bases). Germline V lookup: CDR1 MDHEN, CDR2 SYDVKM. The CDR3 has 16 residues. V was clipped by 6 bases and J by 2 bases, with 16 bases between them.

This clone was picked up a small number of times. Other DNA sequences within the sample encode an identical CDR3. The chain is built from TRBV4-1 and TRBJ1-4; no firm D call. CDR1 is MGHRA, CDR2 YSYEKL, per germline. V was trimmed by 4 bases and J by 4 bases, leaving 7 bases between them. This CDR3 contains 13 residues. The CDR3 here is CASSPGINEKLFF. Written as DNA, the CDR3 is TGCGCCAGCAGCCCCGGTATTAATGAAAAACTGTTTTTT.

The chain uses TRBV7-3 and TRBJ1-2; 7 bases are shared with TRBD1. Per germline, CDR1 SGHTA and CDR2 FQGTGA. Trimming took 5 bases from V and 7 from J; bases not matched to a gene: 7. The CDR3 consists of 13 residues. In DNA form, the CDR3 reads TGTGCCAGCAGCCCGACAGGGATGGTTGGCTACACCTTC. Its translation: CASSPTGMVGYTF.

The chain has TRBV7-9 and TRBJ1-1; TRBD1 aligns across 9 bases. CDR1 is SEHNR and CDR2 is FQNEAQ in the germline V gene (reference sequence). This CDR3 is 17 amino acids long. The V segment lost 4 bases and the J segment 1 base; nucleotides outside the gene matches: 10. CDR3 region: CASSSNPGTGKNTEAFF. CDR3 in DNA: TGTGCCAGCAGCTCCAACCCCGGGACAGGGAAGAACACTGAAGCTTTCTTT.

V is TRBV7-3 and J is TRBJ2-2; 7 bases are a match to TRBD1. This CDR3 comprises 15 residues. Losses at the gene ends were 2 bases for V and 3 bases for J; bases not matched to a gene: 3. From germline, CDR1 is SGHTA and CDR2 FQGTGA. The CDR3 DNA reads as TGTGCCAGCAGCTTATTAGGACAGGACACCGGGGAGCTGTTTTTT. This sequence encodes CASSLLGQDTGELFF. The complete variable domain, with remaining parts taken from reference TRBV7-3 and TRBJ2-2, reads GAGVSQTPSNKVTEKGKYVELRCDPISGHTALYWYRQSLGQGPEFLIYFQGTGAADDSGLPNDRFFAVRPEGSVSTLKIQRTERGDSAVYLCASSLLGQDTGELFFGEGSRLTVL.

This chain uses TRBV5-1 with TRBJ1-6; D perhaps matches TRBD1 (5 bases). Germline CDR1 and CDR2: SGHRS and YFSETQ. This CDR3 has 16 residues. Trimming removed 5 bases at V and 0 bases at J, with 12 bases between. CDR3 loop: CASRRQISSYNSPLHF. As DNA, the CDR3 is TGCGCCAGCAGACGACAGATTAGCTCCTATAATTCACCCCTCCACTTT.

The chain recombines TRBV29-1 with TRBJ2-3; 12 nucleotides agree with TRBD2. Germline assignment: CDR1 SQVTM and CDR2 ANQGSEA. J gave up 4 bases and V 5 bases, and 4 bases lay outside the gene matches. CDR3 length equals 14 residues. The CDR3 sequence: CSVRTSGDADTQYF. CDR3 bases: TGCAGCGTTAGGACTAGCGGGGACGCAGATACGCAGTATTTT.

This clone showed up just once. The rearrangement links TRBV3-1 (or the pseudogene TRBV3-2) to TRBJ2-2; TRBD1 agrees at 7 bases. The CDR3 length is 16 residues. V dropped 3 bases and J dropped 3; count of bases not matched to a gene: 7. Germline V gene data show CDR1 as LGHDT and CDR2 as YNNKEL (reference sequence). DNA for the CDR3: TGTGCCAGCAGCCACGACAGGGTTCGGGACACCGGGGAGCTGTTTTTT. This gives the protein CASSHDRVRDTGELFF.

This chain uses TRBV7-9 with TRBJ1-2, with 9 bases identical to TRBD1. CDR1 is SEHNR and CDR2 is FQNEAQ in the germline V gene (reference sequence). With V trimmed by 4 bases and J by 5 bases, 5 bases remained unmatched. The CDR3 is 14 amino acids. CDR3 region: CASSSGQGWYGYTF. For the CDR3, the DNA is TGTGCCAGCAGCTCGGGACAGGGCTGGTATGGCTACACCTTC.

In the case of this clone: Other DNA sequences in the sample encode the same CDR3. The chain joins TRBV27 to TRBJ1-6; 9 nucleotides line up with TRBD1. The V gene's germline CDR1 is MNHEY and CDR2 SMNVEV (reference sequence). Losses at the gene ends were 1 base for V and 7 bases for J; bases not matched to a gene: 5. The CDR3 consists of 16 residues. The CDR3 reads CASSLLSTGGNSPLHF. CDR3 coding DNA: TGTGCCAGCAGTTTATTGTCGACAGGGGGAAATTCACCCCTCCACTTT.

The table lists this clone with a count of one. The chain joins TRBV10-1 to TRBJ2-5; D may be TRBD1 (6 bases). Germline values: CDR1 WNHNN, CDR2 SYGVQD (reference sequence). The CDR3 totals 19 residues. V was clipped by 5 bases and J by 0 bases, with 25 bases between them. The CDR3 DNA follows: TGCGCCAGCAGTCGTTCGGGGTTGTGGGGGCAGGTTGACCAAGAGACCCAGTACTTC. Translating it yields CASSRSGLWGQVDQETQYF.

The rearrangement joins TRBV2 to TRBJ1-5; a possible D gene is TRBD1 (5 bases). With 3 bases removed from V and 7 bases from J, the gap between germline ends came to 13 bases. The CDR3 spans 14 residues. The germline V gene encodes CDR1 SNHLY and CDR2 FYNNEI. The CDR3 here is CASSEGGPGQPQHF. CDR3 nucleotides: TGTGCCAGCAGTGAGGGGGGTCCCGGGCAGCCCCAGCATTTT.

The J gene is TRBJ2-5, the V gene TRBV6-5; D remains unclear. This CDR3 has 14 residues. Per germline, CDR1 MNHEY and CDR2 SVGAGI. V was shortened by 2 bases and J by 3 bases, with 10 bases between the two germline ends. CDR3 loop: CASSYTGPEETQYF. CDR3 in DNA: TGTGCCAGCAGTTACACTGGGCCCGAAGAGACCCAGTACTTC.

This chain connects TRBV5-1 to TRBJ1-1; 8 positions match TRBD1. Trimming removed 0 bases from V and 2 bases from J; junction bases left unmatched: 9. CDR1 SGHRS and CDR2 YFSETQ come from the germline V gene. The CDR3 is made up of 17 amino acids. The chain's CDR3 is CASSLEGGQGENTEAFF. CDR3 DNA: TGCGCCAGCAGCTTGGAAGGAGGACAGGGAGAAAACACTGAAGCTTTCTTT.

The V and J genes are TRBV4-2 and TRBJ1-2; D possibly corresponds to TRBD1 (5 bases). V shed 0 bases and J shed 4 bases, with 12 bases lying between them. The CDR3 length is 15 residues. Germline CDR1 is LGHNA and CDR2 is YNFKEQ. For the CDR3, the DNA is TGTGCCAGCAGCCAAGACAACCGACAGACCTATGGCTACACCTTC. Its protein is CASSQDNRQTYGYTF.

This chain connects TRBV11-2 to TRBJ2-1; 10 nucleotides agree with TRBD2. Germline V CDR1 and CDR2: SGHAT, FQNNGV. This CDR3 has 15 amino acids. The V gene end was trimmed by 1 base and the J gene end by 11 bases; junction bases not matched to a gene: 8. CDR3 in amino acids: CASSLGSGGAAQQFF. CDR3 sequence (DNA): TGTGCCAGCAGCTTAGGGAGCGGGGGGGCGGCGCAGCAGTTCTTC.

The chain recombines TRBV5-1 with TRBJ2-6, with 7 bases matching TRBD1. Germline CDR1 reads SGHRS; CDR2 reads YFSETQ. This CDR3 region has 16 residues. J lost 12 bases, V lost 0 bases, and 12 bases had no gene match. Here the CDR3 DNA reads TGCGCCAGCAGCTTGGGGGGGACAGACCCTCTCACCGTCCTGACTTTC. Translating it yields CASSLGGTDPLTVLTF. The variable domain in full, with the rest retrieved from reference TRBV5-1 and TRBJ2-6, is KAGVTQTPRYLIKTRGQQVTLSCSPISGHRSVSWYQQTPGQGLQFLFEYFSETQRNKGNFPGRFSGRQFSNSRSEMNVSTLELGDSALYLCASSLGGTDPLTVLTFGAGSRLTVL.

The rearrangement joins TRBV19 to TRBJ1-2, with TRBD1 identical over 7 bases. J was trimmed by 1 base and V by 7 bases; bases with no gene match: 9. Per germline, CDR1 LNHDA and CDR2 SQIVND (reference sequence). This CDR3 region has 15 residues. CDR3 in amino acids: CASTTGQVINYGYTF. CDR3 bases: TGTGCCAGTACTACTGGACAGGTTATTAACTATGGCTACACCTTC.

The V and J genes are TRBV24-1 and TRBJ2-5; 11 nucleotides match TRBD2. The CDR3 is made up of 17 amino acids. Trimming removed 3 bases from V and 5 bases from J; junction bases left unmatched: 10. CDR1 and CDR2 from the germline V gene are KGHDR and SFDVKD. The CDR3 reads CATSDVILAGGGETQYF. For the CDR3, the DNA is TGTGCCACCAGTGATGTGATCCTAGCGGGGGGTGGGGAGACCCAGTACTTC.

The rearrangement joins TRBV11-2 to TRBJ2-3; no clear D gene. The CDR3 runs 14 residues. V dropped 1 base and J dropped 6 bases, with 11 bases sitting between them. Germline CDR1 SGHAT, CDR2 FQNNGV. CDR3 sequence (DNA): TGTGCCAGCAGCTTAGTCGGTAGCTCCGATACGCAGTATTTT. This encodes CASSLVGSSDTQYF.